This is a list of T cell receptor beta chains from one sample in a study of CXCR3-negative and CXCR3-positive naive CD8 T cells. TCRdb reworked the 5' RACE reads into one entry per CDR3 protein, no DNA. The sample yields around 40,000 distinct CDR3 sequences, of which the top ten take up about 15%. Sequences were obtained from memory CD8+ T cells from blood. The origin of the receptors is a human donor in good health. Some clones in this sample may be carry-over from other donors' samples. CDR3s include the opening cysteine and the closing phenylalanine or tryptophan. The order of the fields is V gene, J gene, CDR3 protein.

V: TRBV7-2
J: TRBJ1-2
CDR3: CASSLGGPRHPTGGYTF

V: TRBV13
J: TRBJ2-7
CDR3: CASSLGRGVAYEQYF

V: TRBV7-3
J: TRBJ2-7
CDR3: CASSISREAYEQYF

V: TRBV28
J: TRBJ1-2
CDR3: CASSFGTNYGYTF

V: TRBV28
J: TRBJ2-7
CDR3: CASRFGPGLIYEQYF

V: TRBV29-1
J: TRBJ2-2
CDR3: CSVEEDVGGELFF

V: TRBV7-6
J: TRBJ1-1
CDR3: CASSLAGRGTTEAFF

V: TRBV12-3/TRBV12-4
J: TRBJ2-2
CDR3: CASIRLAGELFF

V: TRBV7-8
J: TRBJ2-7
CDR3: CASSEGLADSYEQYF

V: TRBV6-2/TRBV6-3
J: TRBJ1-2
CDR3: CASTLPGNYGYTF